The present T cell receptor (beta chain) was sequenced within a study of cytotoxic CD8 clonotypes in ibrutinib-treated CLL. Germline V lookup: CDR1 MGHRA, CDR2 YSYEKL. CDR3 length: 15 amino acids. V dropped 0 bases and J dropped 8 bases, with 11 bases sitting between them. Generated by immunoSEQ multiplex PCR, the TCRdb table keeps only in-frame clones and is missing some. The repertoire holds 90,000 to 150,000 clones, with about 50% as singletons. The chain couples TRBV4-1 to TRBJ1-6; a weak D match, TRBD1 (5 bases). The receptor comes from a human donor with chronic lymphocytic leukemia. Sequences were derived from PBMCs, sampled after 24 months of ibrutinib treatment. The CDR3, as DNA: TGCGCCAGCAGCCAAGATGTAACAGGATATTCACCCCTCCACTTT. As protein: CASSQDVTGYSPLHF.